This T cell receptor (beta chain) was sequenced during a study of T cell responses to AZD1222 COVID-19 vaccine. Data came from immunoSEQ multiplex PCR; TCRdb stores just in-frame clones and leaves some out. The sample yields roughly 110,000 clones, approximately 83% seen once. This CDR3 contains 14 residues. Germline lookup yields CDR1 MDHEN and CDR2 SYDVKM. V dropped 11 bases and J dropped 3 bases, with 18 bases sitting between them. The chain is built from TRBV28 and TRBJ2-3; the D gene is possibly TRBD2 (7 bases). The sample consisted of peripheral blood, taken on day 0 of AZD1222 vaccination. This receptor was identified in an adult in good health. In nucleotides, the CDR3 is TGTGCCGGGGAGGGGGGAGATGGGACAGATACGCAGTATTTT. Protein product: CAGEGGDGTDTQYF.